This T cell receptor (beta chain) was recorded in a study of blood T cell repertoires in COVID-19 (dated by TCRdb to the early 2020s). About the study as a whole: Collaborator samples came from the United States, Italy and Spain and covered acute and convalescent phases of COVID-19. Subjects who had been exposed to COVID-19, were actively infected with it, or had recovered from it provided the deeply sampled blood TCRbeta repertoires that made up the dataset. Where available, HLA class I and class II types were obtained from metadata supplied by the sample provider rather than from assay-based typing. The repertoires were released in a freely available public database meant as a resource for research on the immune response to SARS-CoV-2. The prospective study material was composed of cDNA or gDNA derived from T cells, B-cell-depleted T cells, or PBMCs. Samples came from the ongoing ImmuneRACE study (first 160 participants) plus 1,254 subjects from 6 global collaborators. Nearly every sample came with metadata listing a de-identified subject ID, COVID-19 status, age in years and sex.

This clone was detected only a few times. The specificity of this receptor is unknown. Per-base qualities were not stored, and no clone one base away is much larger. Each collaborating institution followed its own protocols to collect whole blood in K2EDTA tubes. For TCRbeta analysis, collaborators shipped samples in one of three forms: frozen whole blood, isolated PBMCs, or DNA extracted from either of those sample types. Results and caveats for the whole study, not just this receptor: The amount of clinical and demographic metadata varied by source and participant and was provided uncurated.

TCRbeta CDR3 regions were amplified from genomic DNA using the immunoSEQ Assay, a bias-controlled multiplex PCR. The source study handled its data this way. Nucleated cell counts per sample were estimated from amplification of reference gene primers within the assay. To quantify the absolute abundance of each unique TCRbeta CDR3 rearrangement, sequence reads were collapsed and filtered. For each sample, productive Simpson clonality was calculated as the square root of Simpson's diversity index over productive rearrangements. The clones in this table, taken by TCRdb from immuneACCESS, are in-frame only. Not every clone is retained; where verified, under half of the shortfall comes from an unresolved V gene, and the cause of the rest is unknown. V, J and clone size were drawn from that table, and D and trimming were deduced from the DNA. For this sample there are approximately 140,000 clones; about four fifths appear just once. About 12% of the sample is taken by the ten largest.

Sequencing used peripheral blood. The TCR originated in a man older than 75 with acute or convalescent COVID-19.

This receptor carries the CDR3 CASGTENTGELFF. In nucleotide form, the sequence is TGTGCCAGTGGGACAGAAAACACCGGGGAGCTGTTTTTT. Here the chain combines TRBV19 and TRBJ2-2; the central 7 bases match TRBD1. Germline trimming: 8 bases from V, 2 bases from J; junction bases outside gene matches: 2. For CDR1 and CDR2, the germline V gene (reference sequence) lists LNHDA and SQIVND. Reading from cysteine to phenylalanine, the CDR3 counts 13 amino acids. Only the CDR3 portion is preserved as DNA: 39 bases, with reading frame beginning at the first base.